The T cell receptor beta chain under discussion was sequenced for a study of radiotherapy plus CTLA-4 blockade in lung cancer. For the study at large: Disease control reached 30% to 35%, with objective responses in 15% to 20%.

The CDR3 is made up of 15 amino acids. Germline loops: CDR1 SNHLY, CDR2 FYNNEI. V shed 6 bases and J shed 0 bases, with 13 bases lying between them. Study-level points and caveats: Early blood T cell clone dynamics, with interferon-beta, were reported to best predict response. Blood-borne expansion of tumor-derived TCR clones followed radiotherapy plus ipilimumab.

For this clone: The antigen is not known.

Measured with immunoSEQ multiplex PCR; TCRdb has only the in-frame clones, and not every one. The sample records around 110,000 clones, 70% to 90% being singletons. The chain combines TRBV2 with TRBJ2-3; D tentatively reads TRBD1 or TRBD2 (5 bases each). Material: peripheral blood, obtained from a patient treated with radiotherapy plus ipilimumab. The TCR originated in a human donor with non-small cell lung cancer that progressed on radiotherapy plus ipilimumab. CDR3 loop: CASRGRTLSTDTQYF. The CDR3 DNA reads TGTGCCAGCAGGGGACGGACCCTGAGCACAGATACGCAGTATTTT.